The 5 T cell receptor beta chains presented below share a single source sample, sequenced in a study of blood T cell repertoires in COVID-19. Measured with immunoSEQ multiplex PCR; TCRdb has only the in-frame clones, and not every one. The sample holds approximately 140,000 clones, around 84% seen once. Material for sequencing was PBMCs or T cells enriched from blood (not recorded which). These receptors originate from a man aged 35-49 years with acute COVID-19.

The V call is TRBV7-6, the J call TRBJ2-7; weak D call: TRBD2 (6 bases). Deletions cut 1 base from V and 2 bases from J, with 15 bases between. CDR3 size: 16 residues. The germline V gene encodes CDR1 SGHVS and CDR2 FNYEAQ. CDR3 protein: CASSLDTGLGTYEQYF. The CDR3 DNA reads as TGTGCCAGCAGCTTAGACACGGGACTTGGGACCTACGAGCAGTACTTC. Full variable domain (missing parts from reference TRBV7-6 and TRBJ2-7): GAGVSQSPRYKVTKRGQDVALRCDPISGHVSLYWYRQALGQGPEFLTYFNYEAQQDKSGLPNDRFSAERPEGSISTLTIQRTEQRDSAMYRCASSLDTGLGTYEQYFGPGTRLTVT.

This clone was seen only once. This chain uses TRBV28 with TRBJ1-1, with 9 positions matching TRBD1. The germline gives CDR1 MDHEN, CDR2 SYDVKM. The CDR3 consists of 16 residues. J gave up 1 base and V 8 bases, and 11 bases lay outside the gene matches. CDR3 region: CASQLTTGQGNTEAFF. The CDR3, as DNA: TGTGCCAGCCAACTTACTACGGGACAGGGGAACACTGAAGCTTTCTTT.

J is TRBJ1-2 and V is TRBV28; no clear D. V was clipped by 10 bases and J by 0 bases, with 6 bases between them. From germline, CDR1 is MDHEN and CDR2 SYDVKM. This CDR3 is 11 amino acids long. The CDR3 sequence: CATTANYGYTF. The CDR3 nucleotides are TGTGCCACGACTGCTAACTATGGCTACACCTTC.

The V and J genes are TRBV18 and TRBJ2-5, with D possibly matching TRBD1 (5 bases). With 4 bases removed from V and 3 bases from J, the gap between germline ends came to 9 bases. The V gene's germline CDR1 is KGHSH and CDR2 LQKENI. This CDR3 has 13 residues. The CDR3 nucleotides are TGTGCCAGCTCACGTGGACAAGAAGAGACCCAGTACTTC. As protein: CASSRGQEETQYF.

This chain links TRBV5-1 with TRBJ2-3, with D perhaps TRBD2 (5 bases). Germline CDR1 reads SGHRS; CDR2 reads YFSETQ. The V and J ends lost 0 bases and 6 bases respectively, with 14 bases between them. The CDR3 covers 15 residues. In DNA form, the CDR3 reads TGCGCCAGCAGCTTGGCCCCGGGAACGGTCGATACGCAGTATTTT. Amino acids: CASSLAPGTVDTQYF.